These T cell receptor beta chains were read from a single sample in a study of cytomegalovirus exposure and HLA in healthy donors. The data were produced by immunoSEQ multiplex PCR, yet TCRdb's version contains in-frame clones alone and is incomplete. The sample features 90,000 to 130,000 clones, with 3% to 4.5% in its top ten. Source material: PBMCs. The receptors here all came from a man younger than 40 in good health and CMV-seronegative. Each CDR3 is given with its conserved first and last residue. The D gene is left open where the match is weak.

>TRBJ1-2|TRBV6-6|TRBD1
CASSYLTGEPGYTF
TGTGCCAGCAGTTACTTGACAGGGGAGCCTGGCTACACCTTC
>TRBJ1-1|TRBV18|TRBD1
CASSPTGARTEAFF
TGTGCCAGCTCCCCGACAGGGGCTAGAACTGAAGCTTTCTTT
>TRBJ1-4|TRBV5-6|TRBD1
CASSLRSGQGAPTNEKLFF
TGTGCCAGCAGCTTGAGGTCGGGACAGGGAGCCCCAACTAATGAAAAACTGTTTTTT
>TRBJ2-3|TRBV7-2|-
CASSPRGTVFTDTQYF
TGTGCCAGCAGCCCACGGGGAACAGTCTTCACAGATACGCAGTATTTT
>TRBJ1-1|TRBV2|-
CASSDRHTNTEAFF
TGTGCCAGCAGTGATAGACATACGAACACTGAAGCTTTCTTT
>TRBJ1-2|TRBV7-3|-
CASSLMGQDYGYTF
TGTGCCAGCAGCTTAATGGGTCAGGACTATGGCTACACCTTC
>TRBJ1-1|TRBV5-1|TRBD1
CASSFGQGNTEAFF
TGCGCCAGCAGCTTCGGACAGGGGAACACTGAAGCTTTCTTT
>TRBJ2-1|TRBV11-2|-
CASGPPVGEQFF
TGTGCCAGCGGGCCTCCCGTAGGTGAGCAGTTCTTC
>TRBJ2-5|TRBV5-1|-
CASSLGTVQETQYF
TGCGCCAGCAGCTTGGGGACAGTTCAAGAGACCCAGTACTTC
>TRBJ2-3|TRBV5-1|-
CASRDNQDTQYF
TGCGCCAGCAGAGATAACCAGGATACGCAGTATTTT
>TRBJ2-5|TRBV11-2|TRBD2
CASSLGFTSGGETQYF
TGTGCCAGCAGCTTAGGATTCACTAGCGGGGGTGAGACCCAGTACTTC
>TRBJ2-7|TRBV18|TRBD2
CASSPSPAGNPYEQYF
TGTGCCAGCTCACCAAGTCCAGCGGGGAATCCCTACGAGCAGTACTTC
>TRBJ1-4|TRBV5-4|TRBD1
CASSSTQGAGEKLFF
TGTGCCAGCAGCTCGACACAGGGGGCCGGTGAAAAACTGTTTTTT
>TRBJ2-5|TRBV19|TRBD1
CASSIGWGQLQETQYF
TGTGCCAGTAGTATAGGTTGGGGACAGCTCCAAGAGACCCAGTACTTC
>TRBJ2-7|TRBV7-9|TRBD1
CASSLGGTGGLYEQYF
TGTGCCAGCAGCTTAGGGGGGACAGGCGGACTCTACGAGCAGTACTTC
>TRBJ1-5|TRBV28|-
CASSPLAAGSNQPQHF
TGTGCCAGCAGTCCCCTAGCTGCGGGTAGCAATCAGCCCCAGCATTTT
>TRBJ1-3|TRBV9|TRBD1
CASSATGVSENTIYF
TGTGCCAGCAGCGCCACAGGGGTCAGCGAAAACACCATATATTTT
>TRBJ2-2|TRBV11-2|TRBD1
CASSLGGQGGTGELFF
TGTGCCAGCAGCTTAGGGGGACAGGGGGGCACCGGGGAGCTGTTTTTT
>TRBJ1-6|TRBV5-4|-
CASSSVQGSYNSPLHF
TGTGCCAGCAGCTCTGTACAGGGCTCCTATAATTCACCCCTCCACTTT
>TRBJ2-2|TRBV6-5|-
CASSYSRGYTGELFF
TGTGCCAGCAGTTACTCGAGAGGATACACCGGGGAGCTGTTTTTT
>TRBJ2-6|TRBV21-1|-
CASRGSGAGANVLTF
TGTGCCAGCAGGGGGTCAGGGGCTGGGGCCAACGTCCTGACTTTC
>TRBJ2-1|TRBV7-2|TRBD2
CASTPGGAGYNEQFF
TGTGCCAGCACCCCGGGGGGGGCGGGTTACAATGAGCAGTTCTTC
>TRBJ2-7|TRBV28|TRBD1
CASSYGTGFGEQYF
TGTGCCAGCAGTTACGGGACAGGGTTTGGCGAGCAGTACTTC
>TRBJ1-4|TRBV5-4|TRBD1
CASSSRTGGEKLFF
TGTGCCAGCAGCTCTCGGACAGGGGGCGAAAAACTGTTTTTT
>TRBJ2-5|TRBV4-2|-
CASSQEGGSGRETQYF
TGTGCCAGCAGCCAAGAAGGGGGATCCGGCAGGGAGACCCAGTACTTC
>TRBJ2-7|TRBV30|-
CAWSATGYEQYF
TGTGCCTGGAGTGCCACAGGGTACGAGCAGTACTTC
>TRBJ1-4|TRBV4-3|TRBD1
CASSPRGAGGREKLFF
TGCGCCAGCAGCCCCAGGGGGGCAGGGGGTAGGGAAAAACTGTTTTTT
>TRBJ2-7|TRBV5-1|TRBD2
CASTNGGGAYEQYF
TGCGCCAGTACTAACGGGGGGGGCGCCTACGAGCAGTACTTC
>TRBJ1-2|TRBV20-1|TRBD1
CSANRGSGYTF
TGCAGTGCTAACAGGGGCAGTGGCTACACCTTC
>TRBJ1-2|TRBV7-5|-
CARSPQRGYTF
TGTGCCAGAAGCCCTCAAAGAGGTTACACCTTC
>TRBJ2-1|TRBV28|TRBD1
CASRSTGGGSSYNEQFF
TGTGCCAGCAGATCGACAGGGGGCGGGAGCTCCTACAATGAGCAGTTCTTC
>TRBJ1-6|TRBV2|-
CASSGQSNSPLHF
TGTGCCAGCAGTGGACAGTCAAATTCACCCCTCCACTTT
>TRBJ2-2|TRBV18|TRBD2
CASSPPRLAGMNTGELFF
TGTGCCAGCTCACCACCGAGGCTAGCGGGGATGAACACCGGGGAGCTGTTTTTT